This T cell receptor (beta chain) originates from a study of T-cell memory formation after mild COVID-19. Trimming shortened V by 1 base and J by 6 bases, and 11 bases separated the two germline ends. From germline, CDR1 is SGHRS and CDR2 YFSETQ. This CDR3 has 13 residues. TCRdb re-called the 5' RACE reads through MiXCR, storing one row per CDR3 protein. The sample records about 470,000 distinct CDR3 sequences, roughly 25% being singletons. The chain is built from TRBV5-1 and TRBJ2-7, with D possibly being TRBD2 (6 bases). The source is an adult woman who had mild COVID-19 (a few samples of this study predate the infection). Cell type and time point are not known. The specimen sequenced was PBMCs or a T cell subset sorted from them (not recorded which). The CDR3 region is CASSLYLGGEQYF. CDR3 coding DNA: TGCGCCAGCAGCTTGTATTTGGGGGGCGAGCAGTACTTC.